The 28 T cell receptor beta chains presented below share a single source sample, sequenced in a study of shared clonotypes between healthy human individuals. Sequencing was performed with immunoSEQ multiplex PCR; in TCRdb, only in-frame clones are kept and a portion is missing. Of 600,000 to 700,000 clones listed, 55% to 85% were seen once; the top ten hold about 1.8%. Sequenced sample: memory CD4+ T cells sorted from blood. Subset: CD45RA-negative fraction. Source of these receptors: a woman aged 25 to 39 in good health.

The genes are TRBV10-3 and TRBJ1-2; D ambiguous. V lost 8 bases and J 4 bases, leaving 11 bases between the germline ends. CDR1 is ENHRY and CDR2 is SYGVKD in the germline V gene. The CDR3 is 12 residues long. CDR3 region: CAISGSSYGYTF. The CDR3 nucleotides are TGTGCCATCTCGGGGTCCAGCTATGGCTACACCTTC.

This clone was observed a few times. In DNA, the CDR3 is TGTGCCATCGTGGACTCGGGTTGGAATGAGCAGTTCTTC. This encodes CAIVDSGWNEQFF. V and J are TRBV28 and TRBJ2-1; the D gene is possibly TRBD2 (5 bases). The V and J ends lost 10 bases and 7 bases respectively, with 17 bases between them. CDR1 is MDHEN and CDR2 is SYDVKM in the germline V gene. This CDR3 spans 13 amino acids.

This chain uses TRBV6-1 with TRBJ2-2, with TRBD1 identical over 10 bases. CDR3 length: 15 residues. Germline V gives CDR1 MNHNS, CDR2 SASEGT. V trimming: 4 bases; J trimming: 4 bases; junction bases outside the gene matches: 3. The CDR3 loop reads CASSGQGALTGELFF. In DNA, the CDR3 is TGTGCCAGCAGTGGACAGGGGGCACTCACCGGGGAGCTGTTTTTT.

Written as DNA, the CDR3 is TGTGCCAGCTCACCAGCTCTGGCGGGAGTGGATAGGGAGCTGTTTTTT. The encoded protein is CASSPALAGVDRELFF. The gene calls are TRBV18 and TRBJ2-2; 7 bases align to TRBD2. The CDR3 extends over 16 amino acids. Germline trimming cut 2 bases from V and 9 bases from J; bases unmatched to any gene: 12. CDR1 KGHSH and CDR2 LQKENI come from the germline V gene. The full variable domain, with the rest looked up from reference TRBV18 and TRBJ2-2, is NAGVMQNPRHLVRRRGQEARLRCSPMKGHSHVYWYRQLPEEGLKFMVYLQKENIIDESGMPKERFSAEFPKEGPSILRIQQVVRGDSAAYFCASSPALAGVDRELFFGEGSRLTVL.

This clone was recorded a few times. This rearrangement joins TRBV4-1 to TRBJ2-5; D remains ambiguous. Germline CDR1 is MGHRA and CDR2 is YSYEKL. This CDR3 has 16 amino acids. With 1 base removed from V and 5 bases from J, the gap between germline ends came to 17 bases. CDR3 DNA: TGCGCCAGCAGCCAAGTAGCTGGAGCCACCCGGGAGACCCAGTACTTC. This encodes CASSQVAGATRETQYF.

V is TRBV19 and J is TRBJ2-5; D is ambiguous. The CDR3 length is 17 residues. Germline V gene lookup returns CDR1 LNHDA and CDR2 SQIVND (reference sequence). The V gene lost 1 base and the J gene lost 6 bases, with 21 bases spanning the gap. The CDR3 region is CASSIGPGAPQVQTQYF. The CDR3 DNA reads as TGTGCCAGTAGTATAGGCCCCGGAGCCCCTCAGGTACAGACCCAGTACTTC.

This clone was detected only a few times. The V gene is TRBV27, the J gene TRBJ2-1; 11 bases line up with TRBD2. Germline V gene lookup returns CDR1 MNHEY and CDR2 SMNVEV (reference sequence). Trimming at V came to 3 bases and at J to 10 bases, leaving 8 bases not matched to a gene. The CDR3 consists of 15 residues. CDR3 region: CASSFTSGRRGEQFF. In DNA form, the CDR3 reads TGTGCCAGCAGTTTTACTAGCGGGAGAAGAGGCGAGCAGTTCTTC.

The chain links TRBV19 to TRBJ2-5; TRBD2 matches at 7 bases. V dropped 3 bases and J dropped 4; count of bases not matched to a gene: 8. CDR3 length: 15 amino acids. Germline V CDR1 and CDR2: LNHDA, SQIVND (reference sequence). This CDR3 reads CASSMGREYSETQYF. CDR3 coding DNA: TGTGCCAGTAGTATGGGGCGGGAGTACTCAGAGACCCAGTACTTC.

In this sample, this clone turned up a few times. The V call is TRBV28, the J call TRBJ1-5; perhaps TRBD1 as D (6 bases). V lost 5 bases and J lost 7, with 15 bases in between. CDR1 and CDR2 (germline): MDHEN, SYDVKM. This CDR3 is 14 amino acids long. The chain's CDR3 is CASSPPLRGQPQHF. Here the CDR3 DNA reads TGTGCCAGCAGTCCCCCGCTGAGGGGGCAGCCCCAGCATTTT.

In DNA, the CDR3 is TGTGCCTGGAGTGTACTAGCGGGGGGCTACAATGAGCAGTTCTTC. Its translation: CAWSVLAGGYNEQFF. V usage is TRBV30 and J usage is TRBJ2-1; TRBD2 matches 12 bases. CDR1 is GTSNPN and CDR2 is SVGIG in the germline V gene (reference sequence). V lost 0 bases to trimming and J lost 3 bases; unmatched junction nucleotides: 0. This CDR3 comprises 15 residues.

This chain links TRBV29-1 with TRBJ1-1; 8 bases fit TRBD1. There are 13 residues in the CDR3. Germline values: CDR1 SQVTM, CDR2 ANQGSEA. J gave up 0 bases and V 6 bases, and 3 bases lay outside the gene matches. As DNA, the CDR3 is TGCAGCGTCGACAGGGGACTGAACACTGAAGCTTTCTTT. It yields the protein CSVDRGLNTEAFF.

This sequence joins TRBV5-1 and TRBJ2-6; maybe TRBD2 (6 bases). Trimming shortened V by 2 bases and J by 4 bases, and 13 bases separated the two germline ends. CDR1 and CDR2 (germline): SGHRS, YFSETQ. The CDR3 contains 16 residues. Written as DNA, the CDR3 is TGCGCCAGCAGCTTCGAGGGACTCTCCGGGGCCAACGTCCTGACTTTC. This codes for CASSFEGLSGANVLTF. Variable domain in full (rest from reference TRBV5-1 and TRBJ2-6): KAGVTQTPRYLIKTRGQQVTLSCSPISGHRSVSWYQQTPGQGLQFLFEYFSETQRNKGNFPGRFSGRQFSNSRSEMNVSTLELGDSALYLCASSFEGLSGANVLTFGAGSRLTVL.

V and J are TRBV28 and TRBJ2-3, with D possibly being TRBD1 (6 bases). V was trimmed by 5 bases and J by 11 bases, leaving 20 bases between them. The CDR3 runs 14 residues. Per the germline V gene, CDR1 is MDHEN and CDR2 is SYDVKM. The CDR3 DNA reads TGTGCCAGCAGTACCCAGGGGTCGGTAACTAAGCAGTATTTT. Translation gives CASSTQGSVTKQYF.

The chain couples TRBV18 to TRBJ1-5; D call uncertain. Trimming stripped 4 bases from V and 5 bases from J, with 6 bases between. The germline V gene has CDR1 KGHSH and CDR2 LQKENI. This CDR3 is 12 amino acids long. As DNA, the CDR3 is TGTGCCAGCTCACGATCAGATCAGCCCCAGCATTTT. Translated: CASSRSDQPQHF.

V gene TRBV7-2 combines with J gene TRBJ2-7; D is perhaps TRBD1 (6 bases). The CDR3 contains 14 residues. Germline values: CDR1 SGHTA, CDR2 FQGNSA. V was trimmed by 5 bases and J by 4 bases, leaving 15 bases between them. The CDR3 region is CASSQTGSSYEQYF. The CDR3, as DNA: TGTGCCAGCAGCCAAACAGGGTCTTCTTACGAGCAGTACTTC.

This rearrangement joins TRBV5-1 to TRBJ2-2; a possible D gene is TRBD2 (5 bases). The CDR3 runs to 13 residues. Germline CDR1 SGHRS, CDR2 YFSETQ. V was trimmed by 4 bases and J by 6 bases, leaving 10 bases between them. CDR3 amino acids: CASSPVRAGELFF. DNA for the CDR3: TGCGCCAGCAGCCCCGTGAGGGCCGGGGAGCTGTTTTTT. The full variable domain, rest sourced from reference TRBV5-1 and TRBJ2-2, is KAGVTQTPRYLIKTRGQQVTLSCSPISGHRSVSWYQQTPGQGLQFLFEYFSETQRNKGNFPGRFSGRQFSNSRSEMNVSTLELGDSALYLCASSPVRAGELFFGEGSRLTVL.

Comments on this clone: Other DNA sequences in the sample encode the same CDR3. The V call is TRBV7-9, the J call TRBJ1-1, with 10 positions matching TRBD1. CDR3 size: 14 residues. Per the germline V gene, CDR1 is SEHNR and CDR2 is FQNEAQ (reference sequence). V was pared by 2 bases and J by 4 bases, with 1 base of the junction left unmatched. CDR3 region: CASSLWTGGTEAFF. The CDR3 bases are TGTGCCAGCAGCTTATGGACAGGGGGCACTGAAGCTTTCTTT.

The CDR3 loop is CASRWQENSEAFF. CDR3 DNA: TGTGCCAGCAGGTGGCAGGAAAACTCTGAAGCTTTCTTT. The chain employs TRBV28 and TRBJ1-1; D unclear. V lost 6 bases and J lost 6, with 14 bases in between. In germline, CDR1 is MDHEN, CDR2 SYDVKM. The CDR3 is made up of 13 amino acids. Full variable domain (rest looked up from reference TRBV28 and TRBJ1-1): DVKVTQSSRYLVKRTGEKVFLECVQDMDHENMFWYRQDPGLGLRLIYFSYDVKMKEKGDIPEGYSVSREKKERFSLILESASTNQTSMYLCASRWQENSEAFFGQGTRLTVV.

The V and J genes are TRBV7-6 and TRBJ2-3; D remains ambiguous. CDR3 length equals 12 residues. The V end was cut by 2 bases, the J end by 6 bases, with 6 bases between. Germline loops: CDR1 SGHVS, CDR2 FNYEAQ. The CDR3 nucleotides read TGTGCCAGCAGCTTACCCGCGGATACGCAGTATTTT. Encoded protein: CASSLPADTQYF.

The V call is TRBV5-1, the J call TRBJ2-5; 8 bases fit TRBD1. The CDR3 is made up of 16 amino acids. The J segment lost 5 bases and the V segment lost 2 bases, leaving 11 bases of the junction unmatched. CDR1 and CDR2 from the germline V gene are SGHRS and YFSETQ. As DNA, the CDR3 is TGCGCCAGCAGCTTTGGTATGACAGGGGCGGGGGAGACCCAGTACTTC. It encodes CASSFGMTGAGETQYF.

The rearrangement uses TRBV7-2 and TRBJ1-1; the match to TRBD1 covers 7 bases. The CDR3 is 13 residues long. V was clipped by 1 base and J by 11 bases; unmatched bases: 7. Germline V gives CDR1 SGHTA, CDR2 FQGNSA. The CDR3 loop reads CASSLEGARPAFF. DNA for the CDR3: TGTGCCAGCAGCTTAGAGGGGGCGCGTCCGGCTTTCTTT.

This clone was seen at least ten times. The CDR3 loop is CASSLSPGGRGQYF. The CDR3 DNA reads TGTGCCAGCAGTCTCTCTCCCGGGGGCCGGGGGCAGTACTTC. V usage is TRBV28 and J usage is TRBJ2-7; either TRBD1 or TRBD2 may supply D (6 bases each). Germline V lookup: CDR1 MDHEN, CDR2 SYDVKM. CDR3 length: 14 residues. V was pared by 5 bases and J by 9 bases, with 20 bases between.

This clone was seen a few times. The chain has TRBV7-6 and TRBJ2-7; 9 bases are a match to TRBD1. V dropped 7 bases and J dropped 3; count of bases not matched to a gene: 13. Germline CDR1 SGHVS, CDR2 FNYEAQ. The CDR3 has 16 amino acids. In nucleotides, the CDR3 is TGTGCCAGCAACCTTAGAACCGGGACAGGGCTCTACGAGCAGTACTTC. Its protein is CASNLRTGTGLYEQYF.

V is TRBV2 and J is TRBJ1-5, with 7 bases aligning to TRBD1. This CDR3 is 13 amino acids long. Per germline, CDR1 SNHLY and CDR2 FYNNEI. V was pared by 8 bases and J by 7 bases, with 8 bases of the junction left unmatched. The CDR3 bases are TGTGCCAGCGGTGGACAGGAGGGACAGCCCCAGCATTTT. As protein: CASGGQEGQPQHF. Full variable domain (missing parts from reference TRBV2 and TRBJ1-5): EPEVTQTPSHQVTQMGQEVILRCVPISNHLYFYWYRQILGQKVEFLVSFYNNEISEKSEIFDDQFSVERPDGSNFTLKIRSTKLEDSAMYFCASGGQEGQPQHFGDGTRLSIL.

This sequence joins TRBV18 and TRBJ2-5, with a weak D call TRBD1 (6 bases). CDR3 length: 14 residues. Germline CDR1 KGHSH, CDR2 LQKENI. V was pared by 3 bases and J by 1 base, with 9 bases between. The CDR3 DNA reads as TGTGCCAGCTCACCCGGGACAAGCCAAGAGACCCAGTACTTC. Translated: CASSPGTSQETQYF.

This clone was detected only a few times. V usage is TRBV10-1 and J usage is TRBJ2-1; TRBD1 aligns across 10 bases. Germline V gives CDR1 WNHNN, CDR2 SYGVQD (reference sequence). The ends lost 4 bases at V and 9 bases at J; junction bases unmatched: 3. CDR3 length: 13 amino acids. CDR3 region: CASSGQGAREQFF. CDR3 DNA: TGCGCCAGCAGTGGACAGGGGGCGCGTGAGCAGTTCTTC.

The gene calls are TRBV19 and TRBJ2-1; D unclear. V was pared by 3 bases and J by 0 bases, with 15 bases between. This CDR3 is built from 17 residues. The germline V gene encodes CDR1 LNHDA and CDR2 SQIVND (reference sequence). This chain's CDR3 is CASSIDSFSSSYNEQFF. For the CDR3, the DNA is TGTGCCAGTAGTATTGACTCCTTTTCGAGCTCCTACAATGAGCAGTTCTTC.

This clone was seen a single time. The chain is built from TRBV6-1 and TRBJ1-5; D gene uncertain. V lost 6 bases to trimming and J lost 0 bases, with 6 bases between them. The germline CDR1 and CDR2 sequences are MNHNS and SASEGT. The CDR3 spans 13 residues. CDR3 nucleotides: TGTGCCAGCAGGCCGTATAGCAATCAGCCCCAGCATTTT. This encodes CASRPYSNQPQHF.